This TCR beta chain was recovered during a study of blood T cell repertoires in COVID-19. Study as a whole: Samples of COVID-19 (acute and convalescent) were obtained from the United States, Italy and Spain.

In the source study's methods: Estimates of nucleated cell counts were drawn from the amplification of reference gene primers. The table came from immunoSEQ multiplex PCR; TCRdb's copy has only in-frame clones and leaves some out. For V, J and clone size, that table is used; D and trimming come from the DNA. The sample contains over 25,000 clones, more than 70% of which appear only once. The TCR originated in a human donor in a cohort sampled during active COVID-19. The sequencing input was peripheral blood.

CDR3 loop: CASGGGVNSGNTIYF. In DNA, the CDR3 is TGTGCTAGTGGTGGGGGGGTGAACTCTGGAAACACCATATATTTT. The V call is TRBV12-5, the J call TRBJ1-3, with a possible D match to TRBD1 (5 bases). CDR1 is LGHNT and CDR2 is FRNRAP in the germline V gene. V lost 5 bases to trimming and J lost 0 bases, with 11 bases between them. This CDR3 is 15 amino acids long. Supplemented by reference TRBV12-5 and TRBJ1-3, the full variable domain reads DARVTQTPRHKVTEMGQEVTMRCQPILGHNTVFWYRQTMMQGLELLAYFRNRAPLDDSGMPKDRFSAEMPDATLATLKIQPSEPRDSAVYFCASGGGVNSGNTIYFGEGSWLTVV.